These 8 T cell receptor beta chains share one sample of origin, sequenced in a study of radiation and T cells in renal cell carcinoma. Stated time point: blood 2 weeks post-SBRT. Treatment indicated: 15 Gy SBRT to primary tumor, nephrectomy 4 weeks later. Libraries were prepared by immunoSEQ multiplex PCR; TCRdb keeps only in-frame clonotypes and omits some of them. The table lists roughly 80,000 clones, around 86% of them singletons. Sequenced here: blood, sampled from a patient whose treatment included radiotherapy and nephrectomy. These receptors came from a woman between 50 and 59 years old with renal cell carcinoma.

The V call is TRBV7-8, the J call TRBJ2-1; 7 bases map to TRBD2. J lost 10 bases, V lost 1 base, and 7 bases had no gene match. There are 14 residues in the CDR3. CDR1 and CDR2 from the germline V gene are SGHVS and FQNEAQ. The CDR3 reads CASSLEETSNEQFF. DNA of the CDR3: TGTGCCAGCAGCTTAGAGGAGACTAGCAACGAGCAGTTCTTC.

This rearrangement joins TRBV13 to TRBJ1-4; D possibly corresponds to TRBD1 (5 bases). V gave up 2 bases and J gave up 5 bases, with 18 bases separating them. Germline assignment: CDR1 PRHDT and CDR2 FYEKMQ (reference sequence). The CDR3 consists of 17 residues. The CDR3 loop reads CASSLRSWDGDNEKLFF. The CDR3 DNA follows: TGTGCCAGCAGCTTAAGATCTTGGGACGGAGACAATGAAAAACTGTTTTTT.

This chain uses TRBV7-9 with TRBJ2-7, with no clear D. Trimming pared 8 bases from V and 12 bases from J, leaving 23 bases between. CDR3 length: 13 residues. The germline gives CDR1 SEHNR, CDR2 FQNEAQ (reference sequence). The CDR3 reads CASGEIGSIYPYF. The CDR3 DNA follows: TGTGCCAGCGGCGAGATAGGCTCCATCTACCCGTACTTC.

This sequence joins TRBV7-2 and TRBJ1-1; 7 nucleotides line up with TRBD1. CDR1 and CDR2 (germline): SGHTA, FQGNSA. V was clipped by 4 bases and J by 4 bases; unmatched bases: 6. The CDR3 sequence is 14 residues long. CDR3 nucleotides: TGTGCCAGCAGCTCGCGACAGGGCGTCACTGAAGCTTTCTTT. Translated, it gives CASSSRQGVTEAFF. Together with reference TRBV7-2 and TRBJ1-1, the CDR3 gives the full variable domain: GAGVSQSPSNKVTEKGKDVELRCDPISGHTALYWYRQSLGQGLEFLIYFQGNSAPDKSGLPSDRFSAERTGGSVSTLTIQRTQQEDSAVYLCASSSRQGVTEAFFGQGTRLTVV.

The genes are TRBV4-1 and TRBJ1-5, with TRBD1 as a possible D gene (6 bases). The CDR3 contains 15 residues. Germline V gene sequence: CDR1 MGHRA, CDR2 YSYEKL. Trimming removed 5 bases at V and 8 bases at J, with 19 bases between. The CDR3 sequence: CASSNTQQGEKPQHF. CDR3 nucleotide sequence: TGCGCCAGCAGCAACACCCAACAGGGTGAGAAGCCCCAGCATTTT.

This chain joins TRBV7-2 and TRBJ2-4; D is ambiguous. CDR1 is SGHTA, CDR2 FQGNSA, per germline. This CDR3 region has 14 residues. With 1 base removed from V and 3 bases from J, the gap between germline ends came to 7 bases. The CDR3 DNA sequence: TGTGCCAGCAGCTTAGGTTGGGTCAAAAACATTCAGTACTTC. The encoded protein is CASSLGWVKNIQYF.

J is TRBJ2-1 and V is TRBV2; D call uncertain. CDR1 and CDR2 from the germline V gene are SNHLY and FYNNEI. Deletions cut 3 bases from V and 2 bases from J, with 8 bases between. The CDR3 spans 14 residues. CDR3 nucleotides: TGTGCCAGCAGTGACAGTGCCGCCTACAATGAGCAGTTCTTC. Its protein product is CASSDSAAYNEQFF.

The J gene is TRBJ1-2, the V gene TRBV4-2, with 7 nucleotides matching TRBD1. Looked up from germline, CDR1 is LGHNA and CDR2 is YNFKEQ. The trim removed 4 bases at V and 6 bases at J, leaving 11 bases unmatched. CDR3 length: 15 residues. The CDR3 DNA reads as TGTGCCAGCAGCCCCAGGACAGGCCCGAGGGATGGCTACACCTTC. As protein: CASSPRTGPRDGYTF.